The clone carrying this T cell receptor (beta chain) showed up just a few times. Deletions cut 7 bases from V and 2 bases from J, with 14 bases between. Germline CDR1 and CDR2: SNHLY and FYNNEI. The CDR3 length is 14 residues. Sequenced by immunoSEQ multiplex PCR; TCRdb stores in-frame clones only, minus some. The sample has about 2.4 million clones, 93% seen once. This record belongs to a study of shared clonotypes between healthy human individuals. The rearrangement uses TRBV2 and TRBJ1-1; D is uncertain. Sequencing was done on a sample of naive CD4+ T cells from PBMCs. Described subset: CD45RA+ positively selected. The origin of this receptor is a man younger than 35 in good health. Some clones in this sample may be carry-over from other donors' samples. CDR3 sequence (DNA): TGTGCCAGCATTCCAGAAAATCTAAACACTGAAGCTTTCTTT. Translated, it gives CASIPENLNTEAFF.